This record concerns one T cell receptor beta chain sequence. The sample originates from a study of shared clonotypes between healthy human individuals. Some clones are missing from TCRdb's copy, which holds only in-frame ones; the method was immunoSEQ multiplex PCR. The table records approximately 810,000 clones, around 92% of them present only once. The CDR3 covers 17 residues. Germline CDR1 and CDR2: SGHDN and FVKESK. The germline V and J ends were trimmed by 4 bases and 0 bases, with 16 bases remaining between them. Naive CD8 cells were CD45RO-negative, positively selected for CCR7, excluding terminally differentiated effector memory CD45RA+ cells.

This TCR was sampled from a man in his thirties or forties in good health. The sequencing sample was made of naive CD8+ T cells sorted from blood. The rearrangement links TRBV14 to TRBJ2-1; D may be TRBD2 (6 bases). The CDR3 DNA is TGTGCCAGCAGCCCCCTCTCGGAGGGGAGCTCCTACAATGAGCAGTTCTTC. As protein: CASSPLSEGSSYNEQFF. The variable domain in full, with the rest retrieved from reference TRBV14 and TRBJ2-1, is EAGVTQFPSHSVIEKGQTVTLRCDPISGHDNLYWYRRVMGKEIKFLLHFVKESKQDESGMPNNRFLAERTGGTYSTLKVQPAELEDSGVYFCASSPLSEGSSYNEQFFGPGTRLTVL.